This record covers a single TCR beta chain. The antigen this receptor binds is unknown. No much larger clone exists at a distance of one base, and base qualities are not known. These data belong to a study of vaccination effects on CD4 cells after COVID-19 (dated by TCRdb to the early 2020s). About the investigation overall: Each participant received two doses of an mRNA SARS-CoV-2 vaccine, either BNT162b2 or mRNA-1273. In the study, cultures from other donors were sequenced using the Oncomine TCR Beta short-read assay on an Illumina iSeq 100. SARS-CoV-2 spike-specific CD4+ TCR repertoires from before and after mRNA vaccination were compared in COVID-19 convalescent patients and in infection-naive vaccine recipients. A total of 10 COVID-19 convalescent patients and several SARS-CoV-2-naive healthy vaccine recipients were included in the full study. General study outcomes and caveats: At late post-vaccination timepoints, both infection-induced and vaccine-induced clones showed marked clonal contraction, consistent with waning T cell responses. In healthy vaccine recipients, vaccine-induced clones were almost all SARS-CoV-2 mono-reactive, with only 1 of 255 cross-reactive with common cold coronaviruses. The study was limited by a small number of convalescent patients and lacked early post-infection timepoints.

The library came from the immunoSEQ multiplex PCR assay. DNA from the cultured, isolated CD4+ T cells was subjected to TCR beta CDR3 sequencing. The paper's data handling went like this. Non-productive TCR sequences were removed and reads were trimmed to the CDR3 region, keeping CDR3s of at least 7 amino acids. Antigen-specific clonotypes were identified with the MANAFEST web app by comparing expansion in peptide wells against reference cultures. For clones to be considered positive, expansion at FDR<0.05 versus reference and all other wells, an odds ratio above 5, and a frequency above 0.1% in two replicate wells were required. Clonotypes significantly expanded in SARS-CoV-2 spike wells and in at least one common cold coronavirus spike condition were defined as cross-reactive. Levenshtein distance calculated with the stringdist R package was used to assess CDR3 similarity, and unrooted trees were constructed with ape in R 3.6.1. TCRdb mirrors the immuneACCESS table, restricted to in-frame sequences. Some clones are absent from its copies; in checked studies, under half trace to an unresolved V gene, and the reason for the others is unknown. Clone size and the V and J calls come from that table; the DNA yielded D and trimming. In this sample the table shows around 55,000 clones, more than 60% of which occur a single time. Jointly, the top ten make up 15% to 20% of the sample.

For CDR1 and CDR2, the germline V gene lists MDHEN and SYDVKM. From the cysteine up to the phenylalanine, the CDR3 has a length of 14 residues. Only the CDR3 region is kept as DNA, spanning 42 bases read in frame from base 1. V drops 3 bases and J drops 3 bases, leaving 11 bases in between. To identify antigen-specific CD4+ T cell clonotypes by their expansion, the ViraFEST assay first stimulated PBMC with viral peptide pools and then applied TCR sequencing. After around eleven days of culture, CD4+ T cells were isolated with the EasySep CD4+ T cell isolation kit. Negative nucleocapsid antibody results before and after vaccination confirmed that the healthy vaccine recipients had no prior SARS-CoV-2 infection. Each well held 1.5 million to 2.5 million PBMC cultured in IMDM containing about 5.4% human AB serum, about 10 IU/ml IL-2 and gentamicin, along with around 11 ug/ml peptides. On days 3 and 7, half of the culture medium was replaced with fresh IL-2-containing medium. Each peptide stimulation condition was cultured in triplicate wells unless otherwise noted. Using Ficoll-Paque Plus gradient centrifugation, PBMC were separated from whole blood and then either used fresh or cryopreserved at -140C. Overlapping peptide pools spanned the spike proteins of SARS-CoV-2 and the common cold coronaviruses HCoV-NL63, HCoV-OC43 and HCoV-229E. The QIAamp micro DNA kit was used to extract genomic DNA from the cultured CD4+ T cells.

The sequence came from a human donor who received a COVID-19 vaccine. The chain uses TRBV28 and TRBJ1-1, with no confident D gene call. The sample was CD4+ T cells from PBMCs cultured with SARS-CoV-2 spike peptides, taken before COVID-19 vaccination. The intended sense of this specimen's cell subset or site label: SARS-CoV-2 spike overlapping peptide pool stimulation. DNA sequence: TGTGCCAGCAGTTTTTTAGTCCCTTACACTGAAGCTTTCTTT. This encodes CASSFLVPYTEAFF.